One and the same sample provided the 29 T cell receptor beta chains below, sequenced in a study of shared clonotypes between healthy human individuals. Clones were read by immunoSEQ multiplex PCR, and TCRdb kept only the in-frame ones, dropping some. The repertoire holds roughly 2 million clones, with 90% to 95% as singletons. The sample comprised naive CD4+ T cells sorted from blood. Subset denoted: CD45RA+ positively selected. All receptors derive from a man aged 18 to 29 in good health.

The CDR3 reads CASSPSLRGVTAKNIQYF. The CDR3 bases are TGTGCCAGCAGTCCGTCTCTTAGAGGTGTTACAGCCAAAAACATTCAGTACTTC. The chain is built from TRBV2 and TRBJ2-4; no definite D call. The germline V gene encodes CDR1 SNHLY and CDR2 FYNNEI. Trimming removed 5 bases from V and 0 bases from J, with 20 bases in between. This CDR3 spans 18 amino acids.

This sequence joins TRBV29-1 and TRBJ2-3; D could derive from TRBD1 or TRBD2 (5 bases each). The CDR3 has 13 amino acids. V shed 7 bases and J shed 2 bases, with 13 bases lying between them. From germline, CDR1 is SQVTM and CDR2 ANQGSEA. The CDR3 nucleotides read TGCAGCGGGAAGGGACGGATCACAGATACGCAGTATTTT. It codes for CSGKGRITDTQYF.

This chain connects TRBV18 to TRBJ1-3, with a weak D call TRBD1 (6 bases). Germline CDR1 is KGHSH and CDR2 is LQKENI. V was pared by 5 bases and J by 3 bases, with 11 bases between. CDR3 length equals 14 residues. CDR3 coding DNA: TGTGCCAGCTCAGAGGGGGTCGGTGGAAACACCATATATTTT. Translation: CASSEGVGGNTIYF.

The chain links TRBV2 to TRBJ1-5; D uncertain. The CDR3 loop spans 14 amino acids. The germline V gene encodes CDR1 SNHLY and CDR2 FYNNEI. V lost 4 bases and J lost 4, with 11 bases in between. The CDR3 is CASSGPSRNQPQHF. CDR3 sequence (DNA): TGTGCCAGCAGTGGTCCCAGCCGAAATCAGCCCCAGCATTTT.

This rearrangement joins TRBV7-9 to TRBJ1-2, with TRBD1 matching 8 bases. Looked up from germline, CDR1 is SEHNR and CDR2 is FQNEAQ (reference sequence). This CDR3 has 14 amino acids. The V and J ends lost 6 bases and 2 bases, in that order; junction bases with no gene match: 5. The CDR3 nucleotides are TGTGCCAGCAGAGGACAGGGTAGGAACTATGGCTACACCTTC. Its translation is CASRGQGRNYGYTF.

The genes are TRBV7-2 and TRBJ1-5; D is ambiguous. CDR1 and CDR2 from the germline V gene are SGHTA and FQGNSA. The V end was cut by 1 base, the J end by 3 bases, with 19 bases between. The CDR3 covers 18 residues. Written as DNA, the CDR3 is TGTGCCAGCAGCTTAGACGGCACTCGGACGGGTATCAATCAGCCCCAGCATTTT. Its translation: CASSLDGTRTGINQPQHF.

The gene calls are TRBV5-1 and TRBJ2-2; 9 bases map to TRBD2. Germline V gives CDR1 SGHRS, CDR2 YFSETQ. The CDR3 consists of 19 residues. Trimming cost V 5 bases and J 7 bases; bases outside gene matches: 21. Here the CDR3 reads CASSASELAGRGSVGELFF. The CDR3 region has the DNA TGCGCCAGCAGTGCCTCCGAGCTAGCGGGGCGGGGATCCGTCGGGGAGCTGTTTTTT.

The CDR3 DNA sequence: TGTGCCAGCAGTGCTCAGGTCACCGGGGAGCTGTTTTTT. It yields the protein CASSAQVTGELFF. The chain has TRBV2 and TRBJ2-2; D call uncertain. The CDR3 spans 13 residues. V was pared by 4 bases and J by 4 bases, with 7 bases between. Germline CDR1 and CDR2: SNHLY and FYNNEI.

The chain uses TRBV11-3 and TRBJ2-1, with 9 bases fitting TRBD1. Germline loops: CDR1 SGHNT, CDR2 YENEEA. This CDR3 is built from 15 residues. Germline trimming cut 1 base from V and 8 bases from J; bases unmatched to any gene: 6. The CDR3 DNA sequence: TGTGCCAGCAGCTTAGGGGGGACAGGGTCCGATGAGCAGTTCTTC. It specifies CASSLGGTGSDEQFF.

In DNA form, the CDR3 reads TGTGCCAGCAGTGACGTGGGGGGGGCTGCTCAGCCCCAGCATTTT. Protein sequence: CASSDVGGAAQPQHF. The chain is built from TRBV2 and TRBJ1-5, with D tentatively TRBD1 (6 bases). The V end was cut by 3 bases, the J end by 6 bases, with 15 bases between. CDR1 is SNHLY and CDR2 is FYNNEI in the germline V gene. The CDR3 sequence is 15 residues long.

The chain recombines TRBV10-1 with TRBJ2-3; 9 bases are a match to TRBD2. CDR1 and CDR2 from the germline V gene are WNHNN and SYGVQD (reference sequence). Losses at the gene ends were 2 bases for V and 3 bases for J; bases not matched to a gene: 6. The CDR3 extends over 16 amino acids. The CDR3 sequence: CASSERGAGGTDTQYF. The CDR3 DNA follows: TGCGCCAGCAGTGAGAGAGGCGCGGGAGGGACAGATACGCAGTATTTT.

This chain uses TRBV6-5 with TRBJ1-1, with no clear D. Germline V gene lookup returns CDR1 MNHEY and CDR2 SVGAGI. With 6 bases removed from V and 11 bases from J, the gap between germline ends came to 22 bases. The length of the CDR3 is 14 residues. The CDR3 DNA follows: TGTGCCAGCAGATTAAAACCCCCGGGAGAAGAGGCTTTCTTT. Translated: CASRLKPPGEEAFF.

The J gene is TRBJ2-3, the V gene TRBV5-1; 8 nucleotides line up with TRBD1. J lost 0 bases, V lost 6 bases, and 9 bases had no gene match. CDR3 size: 16 residues. Germline-derived CDR1 and CDR2 are SGHRS and YFSETQ. The CDR3 DNA sequence: TGCGCCAGCATACCCGGGACAGGAATTAGCACAGATACGCAGTATTTT. Translation gives CASIPGTGISTDTQYF.

The chain joins TRBV27 to TRBJ2-4; D is undetermined. Germline CDR1 is MNHEY and CDR2 is SMNVEV (reference sequence). CDR3 length: 17 residues. Trimming cost V 0 bases and J 2 bases, with 14 bases left between them. The chain's CDR3 is CASSLSRQDQSKNIQYF. CDR3 DNA: TGTGCCAGCAGTTTATCGAGGCAGGACCAGTCCAAAAACATTCAGTACTTC.

The chain is built from TRBV25-1 and TRBJ2-5; 8 nucleotides match TRBD2. Germline CDR1 reads MGHDK; CDR2 reads SYGVNS. This CDR3 region has 14 residues. V shed 3 bases, J shed 9 bases, and the junction held 9 bases outside the gene matches. The CDR3: CASSEISGTGSQYF. CDR3 DNA sequence: TGTGCCAGCAGTGAGATTAGCGGGACCGGGTCCCAGTACTTC.

The chain carries TRBV6-5 and TRBJ2-7, with 7 bases that match TRBD1. The length of the CDR3 is 14 residues. V gave up 6 bases and J gave up 2 bases; unmatched junction bases: 7. Looked up from germline, CDR1 is MNHEY and CDR2 is SVGAGI. CDR3 sequence reads: CASRTLGQPYEQYF. Here the CDR3 DNA reads TGTGCCAGCAGGACCTTGGGACAGCCCTACGAGCAGTACTTC.

This clone was detected only a few times. The chain joins TRBV5-4 to TRBJ2-5, with TRBD2 identical over 14 bases. The end of the DNA aligns better with TRBJ2-7, so the J call may be wrong. CDR3 length: 17 residues. Germline V gene data show CDR1 as SGHNT and CDR2 as YYREEE (reference sequence). The CDR3 bases are TGTGCCAGCAGCTTGGAGGGACTAGCGGGAGTGACATCCGAGCAGTACTTC. Translating it yields CASSLEGLAGVTSEQYF.

The chain is built from TRBV7-9 and TRBJ2-5; a possible D gene is TRBD1 (6 bases). The J call may be wrong; the DNA end is better matched by TRBJ2-7. This CDR3 is built from 14 residues. Per the germline V gene, CDR1 is SEHNR and CDR2 is FQNEAQ (reference sequence). The CDR3, as DNA: TGTGCCAGCAGCTTTACAATACAGGGTACCGAGCAGTACTTC. It is translated as CASSFTIQGTEQYF.

The chain combines TRBV21-1 with TRBJ2-5; the table calls TRBD2, which could not be checked here. TRBV21-1 is noted as a pseudogene. There are 16 residues in the CDR3. The CDR3 bases are TGTGCCAGCAGCCGGGTGGAGTGGTTAGATTCGGAGACCCAGTACTTC. Its protein product is CASSRVEWLDSETQYF.

The rearrangement links TRBV5-1 to TRBJ2-2; D possibly corresponds to TRBD1 (6 bases). This CDR3 comprises 15 residues. V was trimmed by 7 bases and J by 5 bases, leaving 18 bases between them. Looked up from germline, CDR1 is SGHRS and CDR2 is YFSETQ. In DNA, the CDR3 is TGCGCCAGCGGCGAAACAGGGATGAGGACCGGGGAGCTGTTTTTT. Protein sequence: CASGETGMRTGELFF.

This clone was detected only once. V gene TRBV11-1 combines with J gene TRBJ2-5; 15 nucleotides agree with TRBD2. The V gene's germline CDR1 is SGHAT and CDR2 FQDESV (reference sequence). The CDR3 covers 16 residues. V shed 5 bases and J 2 bases; nucleotides not matched to a gene: 3. CDR3 sequence reads: CASSAGLAGGQETQYF. The CDR3 region has the DNA TGTGCCAGCAGCGCGGGACTAGCGGGGGGACAAGAGACCCAGTACTTC. The full variable domain, in which reference TRBV11-1 and TRBJ2-5 provide the parts outside the CDR3, is EAEVAQSPRYKITEKSQAVAFWCDPISGHATLYWYRQILGQGPELLVQFQDESVVDDSQLPKDRFSAERLKGVDSTLKIQPAELGDSAMYLCASSAGLAGGQETQYFGPGTRLLVL.

The chain carries TRBV5-1 and TRBJ1-2, with D unclear. Germline V lookup: CDR1 SGHRS, CDR2 YFSETQ. This CDR3 contains 13 residues. V lost 0 bases to trimming and J lost 6 bases, with 9 bases between them. DNA of the CDR3: TGCGCCAGCAGCTTGGTGCCTACCCATGGCTACACCTTC. It encodes CASSLVPTHGYTF. Drawing the rest from reference TRBV5-1 and TRBJ1-2, the complete variable domain is KAGVTQTPRYLIKTRGQQVTLSCSPISGHRSVSWYQQTPGQGLQFLFEYFSETQRNKGNFPGRFSGRQFSNSRSEMNVSTLELGDSALYLCASSLVPTHGYTFGSGTRLTVV.

The chain combines TRBV10-3 with TRBJ2-7, with D perhaps given as TRBD1 or TRBD2 (6 bases each). CDR1 and CDR2 (germline): ENHRY, SYGVKD. V lost 3 bases, J lost 0 bases, and 12 bases lay in between. This CDR3 contains 15 residues. The CDR3 region has the DNA TGTGCCATCAGTGACGGGGGCGGCGGCTCCTACGAGCAGTACTTC. Residues: CAISDGGGGSYEQYF.

The rearrangement uses TRBV30 and TRBJ2-3, with no clear D. This CDR3 region has 14 residues. Trimming took 1 base from V and 5 from J, leaving 13 bases between them. CDR1 and CDR2 from the germline V gene are GTSNPN and SVGIG (reference sequence). Here the CDR3 DNA reads TGTGCCTGGAGTGAGACGGCTTGGGGAGATACGCAGTATTTT. This translates into CAWSETAWGDTQYF.

Remarks on this clone: Distinct nucleotide sequences in the sample also encode this CDR3. The gene calls are TRBV5-1 and TRBJ1-1; D is undetermined. Trimming shortened V by 0 bases and J by 4 bases, and 7 bases separated the two germline ends. In germline, CDR1 is SGHRS, CDR2 YFSETQ. The CDR3 spans 13 residues. CDR3 bases: TGCGCCAGCAGCTTGGAGGGCGGCACTGAAGCTTTCTTT. This translates into CASSLEGGTEAFF.

V and J are TRBV29-1 and TRBJ1-1; D perhaps matches TRBD1 (5 bases). With 1 base removed from V and 2 bases from J, the gap between germline ends came to 14 bases. The CDR3 runs to 15 residues. Germline V gives CDR1 SQVTM, CDR2 ANQGSEA. CDR3 bases: TGCAGCGTTGAAGTAGTTCCAGGGCCAAACACTGAAGCTTTCTTT. It is translated as CSVEVVPGPNTEAFF.

The chain joins TRBV27 to TRBJ1-1; 9 nucleotides agree with TRBD1. The CDR3 loop spans 16 amino acids. The J segment lost 5 bases and the V segment lost 3 bases, leaving 10 bases of the junction unmatched. The V gene's germline CDR1 is MNHEY and CDR2 SMNVEV (reference sequence). The CDR3 reads CASSFRTGGRRTEAFF. In DNA form, the CDR3 reads TGTGCCAGCAGTTTTCGTACAGGGGGCAGAAGGACTGAAGCTTTCTTT.

This chain links TRBV7-2 with TRBJ2-5, with 12 bases that match TRBD2. This CDR3 spans 16 amino acids. The V and J ends lost 5 bases and 4 bases, in that order; junction bases with no gene match: 8. Germline V gene data show CDR1 as SGHTA and CDR2 as FQGNSA. CDR3 region: CASSARTSGTGETQYF. CDR3 nucleotide sequence: TGTGCCAGCAGCGCCCGGACTAGCGGGACTGGAGAGACCCAGTACTTC.

The chain recombines TRBV18 with TRBJ2-1; no definite D call. In germline, CDR1 is KGHSH, CDR2 LQKENI. V was pared by 6 bases and J by 8 bases, with 11 bases between. The CDR3 runs to 12 residues. As DNA, the CDR3 is TGTGCCAGCTCCCCCTACCGCGATGAGCAGTTCTTC. Translated: CASSPYRDEQFF.